This T cell receptor (beta chain) was obtained from a study of beta chain features in type 1 diabetes. Looking at the study overall: Patients shared similar age, gender and cell yields with healthy donors.

Study outcomes and limitations: Researchers cautioned that cDNA sequencing could over-represent cells with high TCR expression. Shortening of TCRB CDR3s, moderate but significant, appeared in all four CD4+ subsets of Type 1 diabetes patients. Within the patient group, naive, central memory and Treg TCRB repertoires appeared more similar to each other than within healthy donors. HLA effects on TCRB rearrangement stayed unresolved here.

Germline V gene lookup returns CDR1 MNHNY and CDR2 SVGAGI (reference sequence). There are 10 residues in the CDR3. Trimming pared 6 bases from V and 4 bases from J, leaving 3 bases between. TCRB transcripts that were expressed got sequenced, as all of the isolated RNA had been reverse transcribed. The repertoire was sequenced with immunoSEQ multiplex PCR; TCRdb's copy has only in-frame clones and lacks some. The table shows some 350,000 clones, with 8.5% to 10% occurring only once. The table lists this clone with a few counts. No antigen is known for it. This sample also contains other DNA sequences that code for the same CDR3.

The sequence was collected from a man aged 25 to 45 with type 1 diabetes. Sequences were obtained from central memory CD4+ T cells from blood. The rearrangement links TRBV6-6 to TRBJ1-2; D ambiguous. DNA of the CDR3: TGTGCCAGCAGCTCCTATGGCTACACCTTC. Translation: CASSSYGYTF.